These 5 T cell receptor beta chains originate from one sample sequenced in a study of shared clonotypes between healthy human individuals (dated by TCRdb to the early 2020s). The method was the immunoSEQ multiplex PCR assay. Held by TCRdb, this immuneACCESS table contains in-frame sequences only and omits some clones. Under half of the omission traces to an unresolved V gene where checked; the cause of the rest is unknown. This sample comprises about 300,000 clones, about 74% of them detected only once. The top ten constitute 10% of the sample. The sample comprised memory CD4+ T cells sorted from blood. The intended sense of this specimen's cell subset or site label: CD45RA-negative fraction. These TCRs come from a man aged 25 to 40 in good health.

CDR3 DNA sequence: TGCAGCGCAACCGGGATGGGGTACAATGAGCAGTTCTTC. This encodes CSATGMGYNEQFF. The chain uses TRBV29-1 and TRBJ2-1, with a weak D call TRBD2 (5 bases). V was pared by 7 bases and J by 4 bases, with 14 bases between. There are 13 residues in the CDR3. CDR1 SQVTM and CDR2 ANQGSEA come from the germline V gene.

The sample holds a few counts of this clone. The junction and the germline gene differ at one end; a read error may be behind it. This chain uses TRBV10-1 with TRBJ1-3, with 7 bases identical to TRBD1. This CDR3 contains 11 residues. Per the germline V gene, CDR1 is WNHNN and CDR2 is SYGVQD (reference sequence). Written as DNA, the CDR3 is TGCGCCAGCAAACAGGGGCACACCATGTATTTT. Translating gives CASKQGHTMYF.

The table lists this clone with a count of one. The CDR3 loop reads CASSSAARPNEKLFF. The DNA for the CDR3 is TGTGCCAGCTCGTCGGCCGCGAGGCCCAATGAAAAACTGTTTTTT. This chain joins TRBV18 and TRBJ1-4; D gene ambiguous. This CDR3 spans 15 amino acids. Germline CDR1 KGHSH, CDR2 LQKENI. V was trimmed by 6 bases and J by 5 bases, leaving 16 bases between them.

This clone was seen only once. This chain uses TRBV5-1 with TRBJ2-3; D gene uncertain. Trimming stripped 0 bases from V and 0 bases from J, with 5 bases between. CDR1 is SGHRS, CDR2 YFSETQ, per germline. The CDR3 runs to 14 residues. CDR3 protein: CASSLELSTDTQYF. The CDR3 coding sequence is TGCGCCAGCAGCTTGGAGCTAAGCACAGATACGCAGTATTTT.

The chain links TRBV5-1 to TRBJ1-1; D perhaps matches TRBD1 (6 bases). The CDR3 covers 15 residues. Trimming stripped 7 bases from V and 6 bases from J, with 22 bases between. CDR1 SGHRS and CDR2 YFSETQ come from the germline V gene. CDR3 sequence (DNA): TGCGCCAGCGCAATCGTTACAGGGAGCGCACCTGAAGCTTTCTTT. This sequence encodes CASAIVTGSAPEAFF. The full variable domain, completed using reference TRBV5-1 and TRBJ1-1, is KAGVTQTPRYLIKTRGQQVTLSCSPISGHRSVSWYQQTPGQGLQFLFEYFSETQRNKGNFPGRFSGRQFSNSRSEMNVSTLELGDSALYLCASAIVTGSAPEAFFGQGTRLTVV.